The 9 T cell receptor beta chains presented below share a single source sample, sequenced in a study of blood T cell repertoires in COVID-19. Some clones are missing from TCRdb's copy, which holds only in-frame ones; the method was immunoSEQ multiplex PCR. The profile shows 200,000 to 250,000 clones, about nine tenths of them singletons. The material sequenced was peripheral blood. All receptors derive from a man aged 25 to 45 with COVID-19, enrolled during active disease.

This chain links TRBV7-2 with TRBJ2-1, with a tentative D call TRBD1 (5 bases). Per the germline V gene, CDR1 is SGHTA and CDR2 is FQGNSA. This CDR3 spans 14 amino acids. Trimming took 5 bases from V and 4 from J, leaving 12 bases between them. The CDR3 nucleotides are TGTGCCAGCAGCACCCCGACAGTTTACAATGAGCAGTTCTTC. Encoded protein: CASSTPTVYNEQFF.

There are a few counts of this clone. The chain recombines TRBV9 with TRBJ1-3, with unresolved D. V lost 0 bases and J 0 bases, leaving 7 bases between the germline ends. CDR1 is SGDLS and CDR2 is YYNGEE in the germline V gene. This CDR3 is built from 15 residues. CDR3 coding DNA: TGTGCCAGCAGCGTAGAGTCTAACTCTGGAAACACCATATATTTT. Its protein product is CASSVESNSGNTIYF.

This rearrangement joins TRBV27 to TRBJ1-2, with 8 positions matching TRBD1. Germline lookup yields CDR1 MNHEY and CDR2 SMNVEV (reference sequence). The CDR3 extends over 16 amino acids. Trimming took 0 bases from V and 4 from J; bases not matched to a gene: 7. This CDR3 is CASSLSRDRPFYGYTF. CDR3 nucleotides: TGTGCCAGCAGTTTATCGCGGGACAGGCCCTTCTATGGCTACACCTTC.

The rearrangement joins TRBV7-2 to TRBJ1-3; no firm D call. The V and J ends lost 3 bases and 0 bases respectively, with 9 bases between them. CDR3 size: 15 residues. The germline gives CDR1 SGHTA, CDR2 FQGNSA. The CDR3 region has the DNA TGTGCCAGCAGCTTTTCCCTGAGCTCTGGAAACACCATATATTTT. Translating it yields CASSFSLSSGNTIYF.

This chain uses TRBV4-3 with TRBJ1-4; D is perhaps TRBD1 (5 bases). The ends were cut back, 1 base at V and 0 bases at J, with 9 bases in the middle. The germline V gene has CDR1 LGHNA and CDR2 YSLEER. This CDR3 region has 16 residues. CDR3 sequence (DNA): TGCGCCAGCAGCCAAGCAAGGGGATCAACTAATGAAAAACTGTTTTTT. It encodes CASSQARGSTNEKLFF.

The V call is TRBV7-9, the J call TRBJ2-7, with 14 bases aligning to TRBD2. This CDR3 contains 18 residues. The germline V gene encodes CDR1 SEHNR and CDR2 FQNEAQ (reference sequence). The trim removed 4 bases at V and 7 bases at J, leaving 15 bases unmatched. The CDR3 here is CASSYGLAGGLRVQEQYF. The CDR3 DNA sequence: TGTGCCAGCAGCTACGGACTAGCGGGGGGTCTCCGGGTTCAGGAGCAGTACTTC.

The CDR3 nucleotides are TGTGCCAGCAGTTTGCATTATGGCCAGATCTCTGGGGCCAACGTCCTGACTTTC. Its protein is CASSLHYGQISGANVLTF. The rearrangement links TRBV27 to TRBJ2-6, with no clear D. The germline V and J ends were trimmed by 3 bases and 0 bases, with 15 bases remaining between them. CDR3 size: 18 residues. Germline V CDR1 and CDR2: MNHEY, SMNVEV (reference sequence). Filled out from reference TRBV27 and TRBJ2-6, the complete variable domain reads EAQVTQNPRYLITVTGKKLTVTCSQNMNHEYMSWYRQDPGLGLRQIYYSMNVEVTDKGDVPEGYKVSRKEKRNFPLILESPSPNQTSLYFCASSLHYGQISGANVLTFGAGSRLTVL.

In the case of this clone: Compared with germline, one end of the junction differs, possibly owing to a read error. The chain recombines TRBV18 with TRBJ2-7; 10 bases agree with TRBD1. Germline V gene sequence: CDR1 KGHSH, CDR2 LQKENI. This CDR3 spans 14 amino acids. CDR3 loop: CASSPAPGQGPLFF. Here the CDR3 DNA reads TGTGCCAGCTCACCCGCACCGGGACAGGGGCCACTCTTCTTC.

This chain links TRBV9 with TRBJ2-3, with a possible D match to TRBD2 (5 bases). Germline V gene lookup returns CDR1 SGDLS and CDR2 YYNGEE. The CDR3 is 14 amino acids. The V end lost 0 bases, the J end lost 1 base, and 6 bases lay between the germline ends. The CDR3 spells CASSVVGGTDTQYF. The CDR3 DNA is TGTGCCAGCAGCGTAGTCGGGGGCACAGATACGCAGTATTTT.